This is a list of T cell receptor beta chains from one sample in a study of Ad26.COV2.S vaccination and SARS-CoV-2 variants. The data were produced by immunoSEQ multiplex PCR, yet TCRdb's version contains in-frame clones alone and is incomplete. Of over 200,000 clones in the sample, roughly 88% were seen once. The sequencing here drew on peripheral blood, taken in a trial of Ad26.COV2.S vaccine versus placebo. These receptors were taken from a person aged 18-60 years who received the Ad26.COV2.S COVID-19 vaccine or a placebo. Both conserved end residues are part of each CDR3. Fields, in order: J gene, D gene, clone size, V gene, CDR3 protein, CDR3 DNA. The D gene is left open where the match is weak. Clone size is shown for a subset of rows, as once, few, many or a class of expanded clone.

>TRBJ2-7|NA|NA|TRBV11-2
CASSLVVGGAEQYF
TGTGCCAGCAGCTTAGTAGTTGGAGGAGCCGAGCAGTACTTC
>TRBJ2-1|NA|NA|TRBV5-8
CASSSPLDNEQFF
TGTGCCAGCAGCTCACCTTTAGACAATGAGCAGTTCTTC
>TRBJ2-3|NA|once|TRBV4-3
CASSQDRGPSDTQYF
TGCGCCAGCAGCCAAGATCGGGGTCCGTCGGATACGCAGTATTTT
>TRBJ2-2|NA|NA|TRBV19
CASTAGGNTGELFF
TGTGCCAGTACGGCGGGCGGGAACACCGGGGAGCTGTTTTTT
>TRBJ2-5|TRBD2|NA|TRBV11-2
CASSSGLAGGETQYF
TGTGCCAGCAGCTCCGGACTAGCGGGAGGGGAGACCCAGTACTTC
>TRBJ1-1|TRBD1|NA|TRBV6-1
CASSEARTGGYGEAFF
TGTGCCAGCAGTGAAGCTCGGACAGGGGGATATGGGGAAGCTTTCTTT
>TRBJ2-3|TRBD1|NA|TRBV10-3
CAISLRDRAADTQYF
TGTGCCATCTCCCTCCGGGACAGGGCCGCAGATACGCAGTATTTT
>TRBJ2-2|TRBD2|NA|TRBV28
CASRAGPGGTGELFF
TGTGCCAGCAGAGCCGGACCGGGAGGAACCGGGGAGCTGTTTTTT
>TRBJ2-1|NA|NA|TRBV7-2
CASSPDSYNEQFF
TGTGCCAGCAGCCCCGACTCCTACAATGAGCAGTTCTTC
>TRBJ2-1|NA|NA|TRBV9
CASSVDGTNEQFF
TGTGCCAGCAGCGTAGACGGGACCAATGAGCAGTTCTTC
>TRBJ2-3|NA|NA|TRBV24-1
CATSQARSGTDTQYF
TGTGCCACCAGTCAAGCGAGGTCAGGCACAGATACGCAGTATTTT
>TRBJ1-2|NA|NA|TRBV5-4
CASSSRGGYTF
TGTGCCAGCAGCTCCAGGGGAGGCTACACCTTC
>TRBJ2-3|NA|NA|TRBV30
CAWSKGALSTDTQYF
TGTGCCTGGAGTAAGGGAGCCTTAAGCACAGATACGCAGTATTTT
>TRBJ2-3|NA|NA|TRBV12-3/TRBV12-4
CASSTLRAMTQYF
TGTGCCAGCAGTACTCTGAGGGCCATGACGCAGTATTTT
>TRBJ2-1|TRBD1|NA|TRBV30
CAWSPGAGGYNEQFF
TGTGCCTGGAGTCCCGGGGCAGGGGGCTACAATGAGCAGTTCTTC
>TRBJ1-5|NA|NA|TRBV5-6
CASSLGGSSNQPQHF
TGTGCCAGCAGCTTGGGGGGTAGTAGCAATCAGCCCCAGCATTTT
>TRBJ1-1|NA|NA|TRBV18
CASSQDRASTEAFF
TGTGCCAGCTCACAGGACAGAGCCTCCACTGAAGCTTTCTTT
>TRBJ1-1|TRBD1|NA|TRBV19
CASSAIGQGRKGAEAFF
TGTGCCAGTAGTGCGATCGGACAGGGGAGGAAGGGGGCTGAAGCTTTCTTT
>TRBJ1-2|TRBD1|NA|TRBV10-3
CAISAADRANYGYTF
TGTGCCATCAGTGCGGCGGACAGGGCTAACTATGGCTACACCTTC
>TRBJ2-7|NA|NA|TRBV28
CASRKGGLGEQYF
TGTGCCAGCAGGAAGGGGGGCTTAGGGGAGCAGTACTTC
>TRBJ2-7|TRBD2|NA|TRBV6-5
CASWTSGSGQYF
TGTGCCAGCTGGACTAGCGGTTCGGGGCAGTACTTC
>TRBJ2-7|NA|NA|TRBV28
CASSLAGPAGEQYF
TGTGCCAGCAGTCTTGCGGGCCCGGCGGGGGAGCAGTACTTC
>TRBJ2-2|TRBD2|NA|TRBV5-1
CASSFSGGGGTGELFF
TGCGCCAGCAGCTTCAGCGGGGGGGGAGGCACCGGGGAGCTGTTTTTT
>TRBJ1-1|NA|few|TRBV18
CASSRIGSGSTEAFF
TGTGCCAGCTCTCGCATCGGGTCGGGGTCTACTGAAGCTTTCTTT
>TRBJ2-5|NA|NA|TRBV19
CASSTTETQYF
TGTGCCAGTAGTACCACAGAGACCCAGTACTTC
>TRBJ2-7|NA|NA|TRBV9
CASSVDQGHYEQYF
TGTGCCAGCAGCGTAGATCAGGGACACTACGAGCAGTACTTC
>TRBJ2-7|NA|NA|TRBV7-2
CASSLGVGGEQYF
TGTGCCAGCAGCTTAGGTGTAGGAGGCGAGCAGTACTTC
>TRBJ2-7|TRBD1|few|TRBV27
CASSSQGRYEQYF
TGTGCCAGCAGTTCACAGGGGCGCTACGAGCAGTACTTC
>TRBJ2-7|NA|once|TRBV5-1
CASSPEGVYEQYF
TGCGCCAGCAGCCCCGAAGGGGTCTACGAGCAGTACTTC
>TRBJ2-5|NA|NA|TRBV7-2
CASSFKVAHTGETQYF
TGTGCCAGCAGCTTCAAGGTAGCCCATACGGGGGAGACCCAGTACTTC
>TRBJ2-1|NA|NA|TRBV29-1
CSVDWLVGGEQFF
TGCAGCGTTGACTGGCTAGTCGGGGGTGAGCAGTTCTTC
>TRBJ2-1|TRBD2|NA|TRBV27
CASRAGGKNEQFF
TGTGCCAGCAGGGCGGGGGGGAAAAATGAGCAGTTCTTC
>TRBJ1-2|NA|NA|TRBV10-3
CAITFDRGYGYTF
TGTGCCATCACTTTCGACCGGGGCTATGGCTACACCTTC
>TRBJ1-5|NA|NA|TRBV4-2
CASSQDGGRNNQPQHF
TGTGCCAGCAGCCAAGATGGGGGGAGAAACAATCAGCCCCAGCATTTT
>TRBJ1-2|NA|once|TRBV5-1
CASSLQGYDGYTF
TGCGCCAGCAGCCTACAGGGATATGATGGCTACACCTTC
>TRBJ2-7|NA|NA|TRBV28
CASSRKLSYEQYF
TGTGCCAGCAGTAGGAAGCTCTCCTACGAGCAGTACTTC
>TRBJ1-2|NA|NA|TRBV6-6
CASLRAERGYTF
TGTGCCTCCCTGAGAGCCGAGAGGGGCTACACCTTC
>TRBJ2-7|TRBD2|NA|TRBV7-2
CASSRSLAGISYEQYF
TGTGCCAGCAGCCGGAGCCTAGCGGGGATCTCCTACGAGCAGTACTTC
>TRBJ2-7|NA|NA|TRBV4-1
CASSQAADYEQYF
TGCGCCAGCAGCCAAGCAGCGGACTACGAGCAGTACTTC
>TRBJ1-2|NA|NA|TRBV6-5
CASADSLYGYTF
TGTGCCAGCGCTGACTCTCTCTATGGCTACACCTTC
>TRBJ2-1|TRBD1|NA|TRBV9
CASSRGQGSYNEQFF
TGTGCCAGCAGCCGTGGACAGGGTTCCTACAATGAGCAGTTCTTC
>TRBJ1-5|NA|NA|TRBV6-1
CASSEHPAQPQHF
TGTGCCAGCAGTGAACACCCAGCTCAGCCCCAGCATTTT
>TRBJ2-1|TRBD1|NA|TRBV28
CASSSGTGARYEQFF
TGTGCCAGCAGTTCCGGGACAGGGGCTCGGTATGAGCAGTTCTTC
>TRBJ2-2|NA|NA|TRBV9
CASSVGQLNTGELFF
TGTGCCAGCAGCGTAGGTCAGCTGAACACCGGGGAGCTGTTTTTT
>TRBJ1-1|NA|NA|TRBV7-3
CASSSRTNTEAFF
TGTGCCAGCAGTTCAAGGACCAACACTGAAGCTTTCTTT
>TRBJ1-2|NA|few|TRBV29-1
CSASQGGGHYGYTF
TGCAGCGCAAGTCAGGGAGGGGGACACTATGGCTACACCTTC